The subject of this entry is one T cell receptor (beta chain). Its antigen is still unknown. These data originate in a study of OX40 agonist ivuxolimab in advanced cancers. Germline V CDR1 and CDR2: PRHDT, FYEKMQ (reference sequence). The length of the CDR3 is 14 residues. V dropped 1 base and J dropped 4 bases, with 10 bases sitting between them. The study, taken as a whole, reports: There were, on average, more expanded clones in CD8+ T cells than in CD4+.

Patients had blood sampled at baseline and again on cycle 4 day 1 and cycle 7 day 1. TCRdb keeps only in-frame clones here, not all; method: immunoSEQ multiplex PCR. The table lists about 48,000 clones, around 90% of them singletons. Sequenced material: CD4+ or CD8+ T cells sorted from blood, taken in a trial of the OX40 agonist ivuxolimab. The gene calls are TRBV13 and TRBJ1-1; possibly TRBD1 for D (6 bases). The receptor's source is an adult with an advanced solid tumor such as melanoma, head and neck, liver or kidney cancer. CDR3 sequence: CASSLAQGSTEAFF. The CDR3 nucleotides read TGTGCCAGCAGCTTAGCCCAGGGGTCCACTGAAGCTTTCTTT.